This T cell receptor beta chain originates from a study of T cells in women clearing cervical HPV infection. About the study: Controls' single incident HPV16 infection cleared within 12 months without precancer. Blood came at first lesion visit for cases, post-clearance for controls. Whole-study results and caveats: T-cell numbers per sample were unknown and may explain richness differences. A classifier using richness and V gene abundances reached an AUC of 0.83.

The CDR3 is made up of 15 amino acids. J was trimmed by 2 bases and V by 4 bases; bases with no gene match: 4. Germline-derived CDR1 and CDR2 are SNHLY and FYNNEI. Of note for this clone: What it binds is not known. The read stops 3 residues short of the end of the CDR3; the missing end is completed from the germline J gene.

The method was immunoSEQ multiplex PCR; TCRdb's version includes in-frame clones alone and lacks a portion of them. This sample's table reports 19,000 or so clones. The source of this sequence is a woman between 18 and 75 years old with a cervical HPV16 infection that either progressed to CIN3+ or cleared (not recorded which). The specimen sequenced was blood buffy coat. The rearrangement links TRBV2 to TRBJ1-5; 8 bases are a match to TRBD1. This CDR3 reads CASSAGTGGNQPQHF. Partial CDR3 DNA: TGTGCCAGCAGTGCCGGGACAGGAGGCAATCAGCCC.